This T cell receptor (beta chain) emerged from a study of Tregs in tolerant kidney transplant recipients (dated by TCRdb to between 2017 and 2020). With regard to the full study: The transplants used related donors along with nonmyeloablative bone marrow transplantation, and in the human trials mixed chimerism was transient. TCRbeta sequencing was used in the study to identify donor-specific regulatory T cells before combined kidney and bone marrow transplantation, and the identified cells were then tracked after transplant.

The sample's time point, from its label and the paper: blood sample drawn before combined kidney and bone marrow transplant. Thawed PBMCs were FACS-sorted into unstimulated Tregs (CD4+CD25+CD127-), CD4+ non-Tregs (CD4+CD25-), CD4 cells and CD8 cells. The patients were a handful of recipients of combined kidney and bone marrow transplants from the ITN036ST trial, and samples were available only for these trial subjects. Healthy control blood was processed by Ficoll density gradient to PBMCs and cryopreserved; patient PBMCs were collected before and after transplant. Findings and caveats that apply to the study as a whole: For some patients, the PCR primers changed as time went on, which meant samples from those patients could not be compared with one another at the nucleotide level. Because only a small number of patients were included, the study had limitations, and the results will need to be validated in larger populations as well as under other immunosuppression protocols. Biological reproducibility was not directly addressed, though technical replication error appeared minimal. Expanding Tregs with activated donor B cells appeared to identify the most biologically relevant and donor-specific TCRbeta repertoire. Donor-specific Treg expansion was found to exceed global Treg expansion in tolerant patients, suggesting antigen-driven rather than nonspecific expansion.

As regards this clone: The antigen it binds to is not known.

Genomic DNA was extracted from sorted cells with the QIAGEN DNeasy Blood and Tissue Kit for TCRbeta CDR3 sequencing. High-throughput TCRbeta CDR3 sequencing was carried out commercially through immunoSEQ, with PCR amplification with bias correction and internal controls included. The study's processing was this. Unique productive TCRbeta sequences were defined by CDR3 nucleotide sequence when primers matched and otherwise by CDR3 amino acid sequence together with Vbeta and Jbeta genes. Sorting error was corrected by removing sequences shared between sorted populations at a frequency ratio of 2:1 or less, and the remaining shared sequences were assigned to the higher population. Sequences were defined as donor-reactive when expanded at least 5-fold in CFSE-low cells versus unstimulated cells and present at a frequency of at least 0.01% in CFSE-low cells. Jensen-Shannon divergence, calculated on the top 100 TCRbeta sequences ranked by frequency, was used to quantify repertoire divergence. When a sample had multiple sequencing runs, each run was corrected for sorting error separately and the runs were then pooled. As stored in TCRdb, this immuneACCESS dataset retains in-frame rearrangements with V and J assigned. A fraction of the clones does not appear; measured against another copy, unresolved V genes explain less than half of the discrepancy, and the remainder lacks a known reason. The DNA gave D and trimming, while V, J and clone size come from that table. The data table for this sample lists approximately 50,000 clones. Approximately 0.81% of the sample is taken by the ten largest.

The source is a human donor who received a combined kidney and bone marrow transplant. The source material was CD4+ T cells from blood, sampled before the transplant.

The DNA read from the CDR3 is TGTGCCAGCAGCCCACCCCAGGGGTCCGGCGGGGAG. Its protein product is CASSPPQGSGGE. The full CDR3 protein reads CASSPPQGSGGELFF. The rearrangement joined TRBV7-2 to TRBJ2-2; the D segment could be TRBD1, given 6 matching bases. The read ends 3 residues before the CDR3 terminus; that terminus is restored from the germline J gene. Trimming at the junction amounts to 5 bases on V and 7 bases on J, and the germline ends lie 17 bases apart. The CDR3 spans 15 residues, from the cysteine through the phenylalanine. Shown are 36 bases from within the CDR3, in frame from base 1. CDR1 and CDR2, per the germline V gene, are SGHTA and FQGNSA.